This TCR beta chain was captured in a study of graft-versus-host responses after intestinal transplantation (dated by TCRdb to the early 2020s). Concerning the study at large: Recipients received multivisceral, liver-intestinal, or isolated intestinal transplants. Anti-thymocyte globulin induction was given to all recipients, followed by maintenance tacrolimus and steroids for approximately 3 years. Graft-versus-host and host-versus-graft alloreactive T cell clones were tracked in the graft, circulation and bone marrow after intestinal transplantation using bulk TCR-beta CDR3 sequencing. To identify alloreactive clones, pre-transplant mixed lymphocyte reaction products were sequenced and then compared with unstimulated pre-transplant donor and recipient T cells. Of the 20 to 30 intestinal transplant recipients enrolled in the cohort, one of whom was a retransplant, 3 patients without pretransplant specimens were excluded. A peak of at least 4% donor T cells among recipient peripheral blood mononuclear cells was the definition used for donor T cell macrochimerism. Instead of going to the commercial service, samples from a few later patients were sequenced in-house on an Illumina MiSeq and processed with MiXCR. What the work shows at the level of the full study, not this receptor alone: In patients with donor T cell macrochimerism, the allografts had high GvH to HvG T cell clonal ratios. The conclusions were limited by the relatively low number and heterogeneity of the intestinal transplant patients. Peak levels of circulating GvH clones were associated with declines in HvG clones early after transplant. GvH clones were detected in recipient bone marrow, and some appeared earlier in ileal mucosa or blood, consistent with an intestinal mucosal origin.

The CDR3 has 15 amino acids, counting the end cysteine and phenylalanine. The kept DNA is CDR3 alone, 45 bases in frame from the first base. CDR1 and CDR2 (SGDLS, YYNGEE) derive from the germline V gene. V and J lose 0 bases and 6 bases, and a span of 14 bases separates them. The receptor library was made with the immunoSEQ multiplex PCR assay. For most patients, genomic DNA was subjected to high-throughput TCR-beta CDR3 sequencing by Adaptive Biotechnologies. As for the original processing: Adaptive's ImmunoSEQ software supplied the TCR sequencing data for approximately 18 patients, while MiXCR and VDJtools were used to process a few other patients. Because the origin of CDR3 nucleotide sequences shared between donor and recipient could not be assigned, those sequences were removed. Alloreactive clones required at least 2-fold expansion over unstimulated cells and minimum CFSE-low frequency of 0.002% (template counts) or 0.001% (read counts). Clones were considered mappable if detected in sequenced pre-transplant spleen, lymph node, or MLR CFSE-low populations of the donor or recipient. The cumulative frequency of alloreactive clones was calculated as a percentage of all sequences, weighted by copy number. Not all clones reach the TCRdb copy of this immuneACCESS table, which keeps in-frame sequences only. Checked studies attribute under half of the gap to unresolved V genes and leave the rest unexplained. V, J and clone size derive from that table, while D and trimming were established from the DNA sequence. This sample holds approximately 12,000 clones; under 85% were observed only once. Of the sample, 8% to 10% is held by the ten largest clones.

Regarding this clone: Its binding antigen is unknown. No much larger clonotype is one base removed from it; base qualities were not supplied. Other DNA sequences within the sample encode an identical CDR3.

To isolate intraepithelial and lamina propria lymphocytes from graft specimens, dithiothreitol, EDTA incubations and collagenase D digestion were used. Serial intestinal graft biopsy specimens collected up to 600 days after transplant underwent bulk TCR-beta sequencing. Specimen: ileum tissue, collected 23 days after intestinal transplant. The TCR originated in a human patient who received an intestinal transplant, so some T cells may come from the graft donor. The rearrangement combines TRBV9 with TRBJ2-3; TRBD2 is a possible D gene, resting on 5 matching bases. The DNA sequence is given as TGTGCCAGCAGCGTAGGGCCCGGGGAGAGGGATACGCAGTATTTT. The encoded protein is CASSVGPGERDTQYF.